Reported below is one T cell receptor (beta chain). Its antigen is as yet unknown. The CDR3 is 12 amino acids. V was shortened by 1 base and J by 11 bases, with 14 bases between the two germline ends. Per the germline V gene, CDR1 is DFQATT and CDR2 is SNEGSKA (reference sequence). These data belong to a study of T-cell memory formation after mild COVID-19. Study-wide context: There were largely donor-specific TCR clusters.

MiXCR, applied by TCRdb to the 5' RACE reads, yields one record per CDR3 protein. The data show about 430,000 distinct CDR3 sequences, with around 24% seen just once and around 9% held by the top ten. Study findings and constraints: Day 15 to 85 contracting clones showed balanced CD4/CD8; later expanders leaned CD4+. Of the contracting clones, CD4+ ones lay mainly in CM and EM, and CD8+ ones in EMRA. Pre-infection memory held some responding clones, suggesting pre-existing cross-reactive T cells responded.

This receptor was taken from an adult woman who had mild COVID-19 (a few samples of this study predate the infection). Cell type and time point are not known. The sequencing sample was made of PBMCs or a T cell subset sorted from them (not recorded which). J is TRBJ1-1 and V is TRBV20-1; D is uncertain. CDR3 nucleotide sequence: TGCAGTGCTAGAGCCCCTCCGGAGGAGGCTTTCTTT. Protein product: CSARAPPEEAFF.